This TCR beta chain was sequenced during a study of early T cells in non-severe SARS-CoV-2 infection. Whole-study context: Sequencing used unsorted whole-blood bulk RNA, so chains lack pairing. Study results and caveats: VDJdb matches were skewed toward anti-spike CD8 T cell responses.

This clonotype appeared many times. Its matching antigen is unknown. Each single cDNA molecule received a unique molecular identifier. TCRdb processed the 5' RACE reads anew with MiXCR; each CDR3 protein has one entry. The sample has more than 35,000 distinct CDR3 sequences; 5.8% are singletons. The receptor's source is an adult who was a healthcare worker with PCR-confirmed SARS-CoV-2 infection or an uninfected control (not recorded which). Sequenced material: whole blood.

The CDR3 coding sequence is TGTGCCAGCAGCCCCCAGACGACAAACAGATATGGCTACACCTTC. This gives the protein CASSPQTTNRYGYTF. The chain has TRBV9 and TRBJ1-2; unclear D gene. The length of the CDR3 is 15 residues. The V end was cut by 4 bases, the J end by 5 bases, with 18 bases between. Looked up from germline, CDR1 is SGDLS and CDR2 is YYNGEE.